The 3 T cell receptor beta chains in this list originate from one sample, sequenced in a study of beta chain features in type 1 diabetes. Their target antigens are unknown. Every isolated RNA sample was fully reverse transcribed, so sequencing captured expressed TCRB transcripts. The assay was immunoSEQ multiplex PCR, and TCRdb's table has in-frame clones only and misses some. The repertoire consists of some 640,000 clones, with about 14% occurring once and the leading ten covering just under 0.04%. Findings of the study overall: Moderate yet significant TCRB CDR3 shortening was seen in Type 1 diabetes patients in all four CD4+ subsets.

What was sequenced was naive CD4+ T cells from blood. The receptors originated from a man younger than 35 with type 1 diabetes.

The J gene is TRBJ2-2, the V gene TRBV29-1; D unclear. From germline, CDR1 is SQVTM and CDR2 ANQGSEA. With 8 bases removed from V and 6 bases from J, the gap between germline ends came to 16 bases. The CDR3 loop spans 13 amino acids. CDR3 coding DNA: TGCAGCCTCCTCCCAGGTGCACCCGGGGAGCTGTTTTTT. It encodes CSLLPGAPGELFF.

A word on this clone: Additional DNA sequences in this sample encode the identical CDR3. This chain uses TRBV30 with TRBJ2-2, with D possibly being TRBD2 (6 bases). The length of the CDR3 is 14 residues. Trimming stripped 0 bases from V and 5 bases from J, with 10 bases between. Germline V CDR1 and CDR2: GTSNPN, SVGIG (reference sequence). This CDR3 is CAWSVRGGTGELFF. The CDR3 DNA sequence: TGTGCCTGGAGTGTACGTGGGGGGACCGGGGAGCTGTTTTTT. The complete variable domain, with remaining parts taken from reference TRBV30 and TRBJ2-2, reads SQTIHQWPATLVQPVGSPLSLECTVEGTSNPNLYWYRQAAGRGLQLLFYSVGIGQISSEVPQNLSASRPQDRQFILSSKKLLLSDSGFYLCAWSVRGGTGELFFGEGSRLTVL.

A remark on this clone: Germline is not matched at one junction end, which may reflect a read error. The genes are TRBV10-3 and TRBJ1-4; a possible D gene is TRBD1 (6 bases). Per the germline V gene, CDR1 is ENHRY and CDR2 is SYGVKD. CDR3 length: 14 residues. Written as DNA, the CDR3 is TGTGCCAGCAGTGAACGGGGGCTGTTCGAAAAACTGTTTTTT. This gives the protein CASSERGLFEKLFF.